This paragraph reports one TCR beta chain. No cognate antigen has been identified for it. Base qualities are missing; no much larger clone stands one base away. Enrolling through a virtual design, the prospective study's participants ranged in age from roughly 18 to 89 years and lived across about two dozen United States geographic areas. Cohort assignment in the prospective study relied on participant-reported clinical history from a screening survey and a study questionnaire. Recovered participants in ImmuneRACE Cohort 3 were defined as having two consecutive negative NP/OP PCR tests, clearance from a healthcare professional, or resolution of symptoms. In the prospective study, mobile phlebotomists collected whole blood, serum and a nasopharyngeal or oropharyngeal swab from each participant. Over an approximately 2-month period, participants in the prospective study had the option of providing additional blood draws and questionnaires. Prospective study blood samples were shipped either frozen or at room temperature before DNA extraction.

The sample is drawn from a study of blood T cell repertoires in COVID-19 (dated by TCRdb to the early 2020s). About the investigation overall: Samples covering the acute and convalescent phases of COVID-19 were provided by collaborators in the United States, Italy and Spain. The material from the prospective study consisted of cDNA or gDNA derived from T cells, B-cell-depleted T cells, or PBMCs. Subjects who had been exposed to COVID-19, were actively infected with it, or had recovered from it provided the deeply sampled blood TCRbeta repertoires that made up the dataset. The repertoires were released in a freely available public database intended as a resource for research on the immune response to SARS-CoV-2. Samples were obtained from the ongoing ImmuneRACE study (first 160 participants) and from some 1,300 subjects provided by 6 global collaborators. A de-identified subject ID, COVID-19 status, age in years and sex were almost always included in the sample metadata. Where available, HLA class I and class II types were taken from metadata supplied by the sample provider and were not determined by assay-based typing. Findings and caveats that apply to the study as a whole: How much clinical and demographic metadata was included differed by source and by participant, and the metadata was provided uncurated.

TCRbeta CDR3 regions were amplified from genomic DNA using the immunoSEQ Assay, a bias-controlled multiplex PCR. The paper's processing steps were these. Within the assay, amplification of reference gene primers was used to estimate how many nucleated cells each sample contained. To quantify the absolute abundance of each unique TCRbeta CDR3 rearrangement, sequence reads were collapsed and filtered. For each sample, productive Simpson clonality was calculated as the square root of Simpson's diversity index across productive rearrangements. Imported from immuneACCESS, the table was reduced by TCRdb to in-frame sequences with V and J called. These copies leave out some clones; in studies compared against another copy, an unresolved V gene accounts for under half, and the cause of the remainder is not known. V and J calls and clone size are as listed in that table; D and trimming were resolved from the DNA. The sample profile shows 150,000 to 250,000 clones; 84% of them were found once. Together, the top ten hold 7.5% of the sample.

V loses 2 bases, J loses 8 bases, and the germline ends lie 15 bases apart. The CDR3, cysteine through phenylalanine, is 14 amino acids long. The read is trimmed to its CDR3 DNA, 42 bases read in frame from base 1. CDR1 SGHVS and CDR2 FNYEAQ are derived from the germline V gene. The chain uses TRBV7-6 and TRBJ1-1, and perhaps TRBD1 as D gene, on 6 matching bases. Material for sequencing was PBMCs or T cells enriched from blood (not recorded which). This receptor was obtained from a man in his forties or fifties who had recovered from COVID-19. The nucleotide sequence is TGTGCCAGCAGCTTAAGGGCTGGGGGCGACGAAGCTTTCTTT. This translates into CASSLRAGGDEAFF.